This T cell receptor (beta chain) was sequenced during a study of T cell changes during pregnancy in multiple sclerosis. Produced via immunoSEQ multiplex PCR; TCRdb's table is partial and in-frame only. Of 65,000 to 85,000 clones listed, 90% to 95% are singletons. The source material was peripheral blood, sampled in the second trimester of pregnancy. The clonotype originates from a female donor in good health, enrolled as a control in a pregnancy study.

CDR3 nucleotides: TGTGCCAGCAGTGAACGGGACAGGGGAAACTATGGCTACACCTTC. Translated, it gives CASSERDRGNYGYTF. The V gene is TRBV6-1, the J gene TRBJ1-2; TRBD1 matches 10 bases. The germline V gene encodes CDR1 MNHNS and CDR2 SASEGT. V shed 2 bases and J 2 bases; nucleotides not matched to a gene: 2. CDR3 length: 15 amino acids.